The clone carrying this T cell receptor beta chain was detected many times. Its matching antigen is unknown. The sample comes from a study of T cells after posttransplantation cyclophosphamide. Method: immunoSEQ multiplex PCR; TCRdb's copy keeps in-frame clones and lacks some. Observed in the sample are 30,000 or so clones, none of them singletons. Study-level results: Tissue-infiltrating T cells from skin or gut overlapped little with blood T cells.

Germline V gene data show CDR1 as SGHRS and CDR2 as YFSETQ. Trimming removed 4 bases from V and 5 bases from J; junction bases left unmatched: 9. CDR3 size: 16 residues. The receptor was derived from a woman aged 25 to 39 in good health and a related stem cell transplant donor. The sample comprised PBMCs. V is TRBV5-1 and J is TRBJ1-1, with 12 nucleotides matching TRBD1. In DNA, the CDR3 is TGCGCCAGCAGCGAGACCGGGACAGGGGGCTGGACTGAAGCTTTCTTT. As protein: CASSETGTGGWTEAFF.